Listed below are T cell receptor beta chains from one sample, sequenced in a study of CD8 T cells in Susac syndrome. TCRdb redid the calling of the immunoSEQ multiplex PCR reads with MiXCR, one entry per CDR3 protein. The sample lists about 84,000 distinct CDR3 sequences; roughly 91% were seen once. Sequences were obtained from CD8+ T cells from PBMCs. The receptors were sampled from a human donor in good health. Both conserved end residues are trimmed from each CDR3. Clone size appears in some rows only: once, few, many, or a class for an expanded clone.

cdr3_aa: ASSSPTSGESPYEQY
v_call: TRBV11-2
j_call: TRBJ2-7
clone_size: NA

cdr3_aa: ASSQTGGLLYEQY
v_call: TRBV6-1
j_call: TRBJ2-7
clone_size: NA

cdr3_aa: ASSDSAGGNFYNEQF
v_call: TRBV2
j_call: TRBJ2-1
clone_size: NA

cdr3_aa: ASRPSRVSPDSNQPQH
v_call: TRBV12-2
j_call: TRBJ1-5
clone_size: NA

cdr3_aa: SASEGTAQY
v_call: TRBV20-1
j_call: TRBJ2-3
clone_size: NA

cdr3_aa: ASSPQWGTEAF
v_call: TRBV5-6
j_call: TRBJ1-1
clone_size: NA

cdr3_aa: SARGPTEPEAF
v_call: TRBV20-1
j_call: TRBJ1-1
clone_size: NA

cdr3_aa: ASSLGVEGQGKDTQY
v_call: TRBV12-3/TRBV12-4
j_call: TRBJ2-3
clone_size: NA

cdr3_aa: ASRPPGTVDENIQY
v_call: TRBV2
j_call: TRBJ2-4
clone_size: NA

cdr3_aa: ASSLTGSINTGELF
v_call: TRBV7-3
j_call: TRBJ2-2
clone_size: NA

cdr3_aa: SAIGGGSLGGYT
v_call: TRBV29-1
j_call: TRBJ1-2
clone_size: NA

cdr3_aa: ASSLGRTYEQY
v_call: TRBV5-6
j_call: TRBJ2-7
clone_size: few

cdr3_aa: SVEEGTGNTEAF
v_call: TRBV29-1
j_call: TRBJ1-1
clone_size: once

cdr3_aa: ASSLERLPDTQY
v_call: TRBV27
j_call: TRBJ2-3
clone_size: NA

cdr3_aa: ASSLEGPVADGEQF
v_call: TRBV25-1
j_call: TRBJ2-1
clone_size: NA

cdr3_aa: ASSPEGGGGNTIY
v_call: TRBV12-3/TRBV12-4
j_call: TRBJ1-3
clone_size: NA

cdr3_aa: ASRPRNRGYGVLGPTGELF
v_call: TRBV12-3/TRBV12-4
j_call: TRBJ2-2
clone_size: NA

cdr3_aa: ASSVGGLEAF
v_call: TRBV2
j_call: TRBJ1-1
clone_size: NA

cdr3_aa: ASSYSGYQPQH
v_call: TRBV6-5
j_call: TRBJ1-5
clone_size: NA

cdr3_aa: AWRALFRQGRNT
v_call: TRBV30
j_call: TRBJ1-2
clone_size: NA

cdr3_aa: ASSTDLYGYT
v_call: TRBV2
j_call: TRBJ1-2
clone_size: NA

cdr3_aa: ASSLAGQISNQPQH
v_call: TRBV12-3/TRBV12-4
j_call: TRBJ1-5
clone_size: NA

cdr3_aa: ASSRLQGTNTGELF
v_call: TRBV7-6
j_call: TRBJ2-2
clone_size: NA

cdr3_aa: SVEGFRQGIYNEQF
v_call: TRBV29-1
j_call: TRBJ2-1
clone_size: NA

cdr3_aa: ASSTWDREGYEQY
v_call: TRBV11-2
j_call: TRBJ2-7
clone_size: once